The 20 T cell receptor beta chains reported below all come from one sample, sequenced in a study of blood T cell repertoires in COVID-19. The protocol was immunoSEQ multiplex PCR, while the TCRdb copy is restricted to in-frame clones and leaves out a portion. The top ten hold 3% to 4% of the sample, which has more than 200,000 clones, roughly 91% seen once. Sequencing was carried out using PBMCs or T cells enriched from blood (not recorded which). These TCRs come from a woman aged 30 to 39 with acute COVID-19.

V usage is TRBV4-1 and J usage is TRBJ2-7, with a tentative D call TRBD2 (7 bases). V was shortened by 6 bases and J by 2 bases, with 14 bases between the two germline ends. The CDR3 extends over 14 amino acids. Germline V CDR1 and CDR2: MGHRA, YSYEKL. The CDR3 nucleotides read TGCGCCAGCAGGGGGGGGGACAATCCCTACGAGCAGTACTTC. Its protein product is CASRGGDNPYEQYF.

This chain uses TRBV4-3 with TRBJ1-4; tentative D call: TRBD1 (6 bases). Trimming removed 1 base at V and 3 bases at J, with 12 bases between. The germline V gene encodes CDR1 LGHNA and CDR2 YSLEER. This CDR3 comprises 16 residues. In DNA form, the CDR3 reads TGCGCCAGCAGCCAAGGGAGACAGGTTTCTAATGAAAAACTGTTTTTT. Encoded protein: CASSQGRQVSNEKLFF.

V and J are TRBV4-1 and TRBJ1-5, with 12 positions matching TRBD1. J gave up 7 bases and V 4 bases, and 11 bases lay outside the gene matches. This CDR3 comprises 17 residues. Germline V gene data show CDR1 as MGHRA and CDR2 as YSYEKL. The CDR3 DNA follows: TGCGCCAGCAGCCCTGGGCCGGGACAGGGGGCTGGACAGCCCCAGCATTTT. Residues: CASSPGPGQGAGQPQHF.

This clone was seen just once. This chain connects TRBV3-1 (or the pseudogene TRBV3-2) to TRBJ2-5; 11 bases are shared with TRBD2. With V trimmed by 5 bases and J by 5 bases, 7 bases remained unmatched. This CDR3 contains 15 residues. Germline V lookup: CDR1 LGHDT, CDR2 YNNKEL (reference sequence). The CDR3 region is CASSSTSGVWETQYF. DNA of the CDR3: TGTGCCAGCAGCTCGACTAGCGGGGTGTGGGAGACCCAGTACTTC.

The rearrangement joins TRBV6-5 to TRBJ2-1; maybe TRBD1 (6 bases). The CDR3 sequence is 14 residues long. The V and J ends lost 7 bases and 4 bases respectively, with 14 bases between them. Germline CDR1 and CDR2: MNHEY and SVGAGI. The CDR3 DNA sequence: TGTGCCAGCAACGAAGGACAGAGTTACAATGAGCAGTTCTTC. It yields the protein CASNEGQSYNEQFF.

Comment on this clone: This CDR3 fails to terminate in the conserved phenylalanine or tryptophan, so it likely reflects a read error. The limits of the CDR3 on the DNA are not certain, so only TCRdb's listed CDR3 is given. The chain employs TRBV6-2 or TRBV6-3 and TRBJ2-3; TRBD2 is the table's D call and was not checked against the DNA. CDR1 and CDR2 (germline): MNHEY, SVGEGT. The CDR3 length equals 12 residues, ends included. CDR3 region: CASSYTTSGGLL.

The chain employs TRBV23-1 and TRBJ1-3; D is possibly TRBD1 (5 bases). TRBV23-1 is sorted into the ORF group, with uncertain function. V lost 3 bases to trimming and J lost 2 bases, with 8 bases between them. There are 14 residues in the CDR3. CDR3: CASSQQGAGNTIYF. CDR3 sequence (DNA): TGCGCCAGCAGTCAGCAGGGTGCTGGAAACACCATATATTTT.

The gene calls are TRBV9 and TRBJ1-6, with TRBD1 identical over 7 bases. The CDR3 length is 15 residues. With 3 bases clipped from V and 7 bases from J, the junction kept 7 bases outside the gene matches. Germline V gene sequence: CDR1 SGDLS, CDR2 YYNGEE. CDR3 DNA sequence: TGTGCCAGCAGCGGGACCGGGACAGAAAATTCACCCCTCCACTTT. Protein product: CASSGTGTENSPLHF.

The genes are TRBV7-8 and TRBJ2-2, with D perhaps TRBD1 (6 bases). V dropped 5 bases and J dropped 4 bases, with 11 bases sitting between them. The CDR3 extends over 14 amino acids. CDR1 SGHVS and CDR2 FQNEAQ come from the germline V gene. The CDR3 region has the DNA TGTGCCAGCAGCACAGGGCTTAGCACCGGGGAGCTGTTTTTT. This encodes CASSTGLSTGELFF.

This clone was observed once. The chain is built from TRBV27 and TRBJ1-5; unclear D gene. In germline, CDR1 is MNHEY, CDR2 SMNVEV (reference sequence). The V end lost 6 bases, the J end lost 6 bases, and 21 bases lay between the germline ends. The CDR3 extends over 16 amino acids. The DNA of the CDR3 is TGTGCCAGCAGCCGAACTCTCGGCGGGAGTAGTCAGCCCCAGCATTTT. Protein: CASSRTLGGSSQPQHF.

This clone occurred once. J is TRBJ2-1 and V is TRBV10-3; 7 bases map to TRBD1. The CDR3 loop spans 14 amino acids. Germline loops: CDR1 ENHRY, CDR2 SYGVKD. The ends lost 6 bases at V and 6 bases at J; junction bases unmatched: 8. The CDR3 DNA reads TGTGCCATCAGCCCTCGGGACAGCTCCAATGAGCAGTTCTTC. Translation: CAISPRDSSNEQFF.

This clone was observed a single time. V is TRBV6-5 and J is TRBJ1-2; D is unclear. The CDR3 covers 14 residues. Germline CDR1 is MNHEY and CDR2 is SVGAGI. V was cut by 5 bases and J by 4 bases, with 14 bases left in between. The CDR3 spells CASSPPGGSYGYTF. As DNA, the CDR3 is TGTGCCAGCAGTCCCCCCGGCGGAAGCTATGGCTACACCTTC.

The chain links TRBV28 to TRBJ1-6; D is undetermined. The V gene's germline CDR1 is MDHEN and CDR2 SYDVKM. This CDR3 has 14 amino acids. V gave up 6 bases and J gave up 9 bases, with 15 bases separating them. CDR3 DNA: TGTGCCAGCAGCTCTAGATTCATCGGTTCACCCCTCCACTTT. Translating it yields CASSSRFIGSPLHF.

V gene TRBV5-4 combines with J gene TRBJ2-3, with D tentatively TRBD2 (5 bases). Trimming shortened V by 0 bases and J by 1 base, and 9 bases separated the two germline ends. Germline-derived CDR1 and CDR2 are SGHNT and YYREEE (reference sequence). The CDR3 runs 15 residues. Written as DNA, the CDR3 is TGTGCCAGCAGCTTGGGACTGGGAGGCACAGATACGCAGTATTTT. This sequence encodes CASSLGLGGTDTQYF.

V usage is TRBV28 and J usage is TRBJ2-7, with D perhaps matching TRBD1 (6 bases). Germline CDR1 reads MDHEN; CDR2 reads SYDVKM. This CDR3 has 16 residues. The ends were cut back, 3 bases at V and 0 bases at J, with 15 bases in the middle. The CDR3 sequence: CASSFSWVGGSYEQYF. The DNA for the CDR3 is TGTGCCAGCAGTTTCTCTTGGGTAGGGGGCTCCTACGAGCAGTACTTC.

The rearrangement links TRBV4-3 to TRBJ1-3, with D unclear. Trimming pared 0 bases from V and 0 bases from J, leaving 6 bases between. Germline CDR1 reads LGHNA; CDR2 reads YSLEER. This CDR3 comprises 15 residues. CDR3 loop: CASSQERVSGNTIYF. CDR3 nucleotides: TGCGCCAGCAGCCAAGAACGCGTCTCTGGAAACACCATATATTTT.

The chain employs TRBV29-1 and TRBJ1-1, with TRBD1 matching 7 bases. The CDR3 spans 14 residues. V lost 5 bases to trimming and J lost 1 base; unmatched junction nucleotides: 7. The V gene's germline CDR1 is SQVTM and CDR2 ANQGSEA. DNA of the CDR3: TGCAGCGTTCGGACAGGTTCAGGGAACACTGAAGCTTTCTTT. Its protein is CSVRTGSGNTEAFF.

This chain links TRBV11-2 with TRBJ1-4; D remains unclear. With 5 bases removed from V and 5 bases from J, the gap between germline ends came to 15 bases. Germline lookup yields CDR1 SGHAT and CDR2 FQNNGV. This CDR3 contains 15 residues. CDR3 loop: CASSRRRLGNEKLFF. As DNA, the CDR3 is TGTGCCAGCAGCCGTCGCCGATTGGGCAATGAAAAACTGTTTTTT.

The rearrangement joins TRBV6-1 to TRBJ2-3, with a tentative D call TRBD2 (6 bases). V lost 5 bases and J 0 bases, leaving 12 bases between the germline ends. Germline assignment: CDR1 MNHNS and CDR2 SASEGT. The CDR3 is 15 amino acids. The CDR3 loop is CASSHGTASTDTQYF. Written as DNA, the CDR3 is TGTGCCAGCAGTCATGGGACTGCTAGCACAGATACGCAGTATTTT.

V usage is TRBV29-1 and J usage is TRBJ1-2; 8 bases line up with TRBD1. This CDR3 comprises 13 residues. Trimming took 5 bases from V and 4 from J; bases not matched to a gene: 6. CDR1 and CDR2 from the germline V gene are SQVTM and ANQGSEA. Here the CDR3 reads CSVFQGAGYGYTF. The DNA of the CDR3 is TGCAGCGTTTTCCAGGGGGCCGGCTATGGCTACACCTTC.